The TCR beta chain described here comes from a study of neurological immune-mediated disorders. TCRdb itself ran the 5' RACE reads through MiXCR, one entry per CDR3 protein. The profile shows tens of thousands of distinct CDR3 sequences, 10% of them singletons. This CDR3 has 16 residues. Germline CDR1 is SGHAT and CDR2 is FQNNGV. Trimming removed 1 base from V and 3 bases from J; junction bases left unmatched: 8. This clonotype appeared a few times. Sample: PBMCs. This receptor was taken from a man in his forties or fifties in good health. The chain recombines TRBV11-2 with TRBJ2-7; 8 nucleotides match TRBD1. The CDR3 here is CASSLVWQGASYEQYF. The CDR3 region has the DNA TGTGCCAGCAGCTTAGTATGGCAGGGGGCTAGCTACGAGCAGTACTTC.